The 10 T cell receptor beta chains presented below share a single source sample, sequenced in a study of blood T cell repertoires in COVID-19. Profiled with immunoSEQ multiplex PCR; TCRdb holds only in-frame clones, not every one. The table shows 65,000 to 95,000 clones, with about four fifths occurring only once. Specimen: peripheral blood. The source is a woman between 40 and 50 years old with active or convalescent COVID-19.

V usage is TRBV5-1 and J usage is TRBJ2-3, with D perhaps TRBD1 (5 bases). Per germline, CDR1 SGHRS and CDR2 YFSETQ. This CDR3 is 16 amino acids long. With 1 base removed from V and 4 bases from J, the gap between germline ends came to 16 bases. The CDR3 DNA sequence: TGCGCCAGCAGCTTGTCAGGGAATTTTTGGGCAGATACGCAGTATTTT. Residues: CASSLSGNFWADTQYF.

CDR3 in amino acids: CASSPQGARITGELFF. The CDR3, as DNA: TGTGCCAGCTCACCACAGGGGGCGCGTATCACCGGGGAGCTGTTTTTT. The rearrangement links TRBV18 to TRBJ2-2; 7 nucleotides align to TRBD1. Germline V gene data show CDR1 as KGHSH and CDR2 as LQKENI. Trimming removed 1 base from V and 4 bases from J; junction bases left unmatched: 6. This CDR3 is built from 16 residues.

The gene calls are TRBV29-1 and TRBJ2-2, with D maybe TRBD1 (6 bases). The ends were cut back, 6 bases at V and 1 base at J, with 18 bases in the middle. The CDR3 sequence is 16 residues long. Germline loops: CDR1 SQVTM, CDR2 ANQGSEA. In DNA form, the CDR3 reads TGCAGCGTGGACCAGCGAGCACAGGGGAACACCGGGGAGCTGTTTTTT. Amino acid sequence: CSVDQRAQGNTGELFF.

The chain joins TRBV27 to TRBJ1-6; D is undetermined. Between the trimmed V and J ends, which lost 2 bases and 8 bases, there was a span of 13 bases. This CDR3 is 15 amino acids long. In germline, CDR1 is MNHEY, CDR2 SMNVEV (reference sequence). The CDR3 DNA follows: TGTGCCAGCAGTTTACAGGCCCCTAAGCATTCACCCCTCCACTTT. This sequence encodes CASSLQAPKHSPLHF.

V usage is TRBV29-1 and J usage is TRBJ2-3, with 10 bases lining up with TRBD2. The CDR3 sequence is 15 residues long. Trimming took 5 bases from V and 0 from J; bases not matched to a gene: 5. Germline values: CDR1 SQVTM, CDR2 ANQGSEA. The CDR3 bases are TGCAGCGTTAGAGCGGGAGGGGCTAGCACAGATACGCAGTATTTT. It specifies CSVRAGGASTDTQYF.

The chain is built from TRBV5-4 and TRBJ2-1; TRBD2 agrees at 12 bases. The CDR3 is 17 residues long. V trimming: 0 bases; J trimming: 4 bases; junction bases outside the gene matches: 5. CDR1 and CDR2 from the germline V gene are SGHNT and YYREEE (reference sequence). CDR3 residues: CASSLGLAGGPYNEQFF. The CDR3 nucleotides read TGTGCCAGCAGCTTGGGTCTAGCGGGAGGGCCTTACAATGAGCAGTTCTTC.

This clone was detected only a few times. The V and J genes are TRBV30 and TRBJ1-2, with TRBD1 identical over 7 bases. J gave up 8 bases and V 2 bases, and 26 bases lay outside the gene matches. The length of the CDR3 is 19 residues. In germline, CDR1 is GTSNPN, CDR2 SVGIG (reference sequence). This CDR3 is CAWSPPPIGTVPRLSGYTF. As DNA, the CDR3 is TGTGCCTGGAGTCCACCCCCCATCGGGACAGTTCCCCGGTTGTCGGGCTACACCTTC. Filled out from reference TRBV30 and TRBJ1-2, the complete variable domain reads SQTIHQWPATLVQPVGSPLSLECTVEGTSNPNLYWYRQAAGRGLQLLFYSVGIGQISSEVPQNLSASRPQDRQFILSSKKLLLSDSGFYLCAWSPPPIGTVPRLSGYTFGSGTRLTVV.

The chain carries TRBV6-2 or TRBV6-3 and TRBJ2-7; D possibly corresponds to TRBD2 (5 bases). CDR1 is MNHEY and CDR2 is SVGEGT in the germline V gene. Trimming cost V 2 bases and J 3 bases, with 14 bases left between them. The CDR3 contains 15 residues. CDR3 amino acids: CASSYGSGNGYEQYF. The CDR3 coding sequence is TGTGCCAGCAGTTACGGTTCGGGGAATGGCTACGAGCAGTACTTC.

CDR3 loop: CASSLGQQAQAFF. The CDR3 DNA reads TGTGCCAGCAGCTTGGGACAGCAAGCTCAAGCTTTCTTT. The chain combines TRBV5-4 with TRBJ1-1; possible D gene TRBD1, 5 bases. In germline, CDR1 is SGHNT, CDR2 YYREEE (reference sequence). Deletions cut 0 bases from V and 9 bases from J, with 12 bases between. This CDR3 contains 13 residues. The variable domain in full, completed from reference TRBV5-4 and TRBJ1-1, reads ETGVTQSPTHLIKTRGQQVTLRCSSQSGHNTVSWYQQALGQGPQFIFQYYREEENGRGNFPPRFSGLQFPNYSSELNVNALELDDSALYLCASSLGQQAQAFFGQGTRLTVV.

This clone came up once. The chain recombines TRBV5-1 with TRBJ2-3; 12 bases line up with TRBD2. The length of the CDR3 is 15 residues. Per the germline V gene, CDR1 is SGHRS and CDR2 is YFSETQ. V trimming: 4 bases; J trimming: 8 bases; junction bases outside the gene matches: 8. The CDR3 is CASSPSSGRVLTQYF. CDR3 DNA: TGCGCCAGCAGCCCCTCTAGCGGGAGGGTCCTTACGCAGTATTTT.